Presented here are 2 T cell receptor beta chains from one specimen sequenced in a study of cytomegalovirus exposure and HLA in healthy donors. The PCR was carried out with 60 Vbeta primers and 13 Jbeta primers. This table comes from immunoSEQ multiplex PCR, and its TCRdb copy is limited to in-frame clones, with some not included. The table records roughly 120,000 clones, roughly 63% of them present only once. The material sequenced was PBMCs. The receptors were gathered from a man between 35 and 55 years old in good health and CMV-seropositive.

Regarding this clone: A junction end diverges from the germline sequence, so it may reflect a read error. CDR3 protein: CASTLDGVLAGYTNTEAFF. CDR3 bases: TGTGCCAGCACCTTAGACGGGGTCCTCGCGGGGTATACGAACACTGAAGCTTTCTTT. The chain couples TRBV7-2 to TRBJ1-1; D unclear. This CDR3 comprises 19 residues. CDR1 SGHTA and CDR2 FQGNSA come from the germline V gene.

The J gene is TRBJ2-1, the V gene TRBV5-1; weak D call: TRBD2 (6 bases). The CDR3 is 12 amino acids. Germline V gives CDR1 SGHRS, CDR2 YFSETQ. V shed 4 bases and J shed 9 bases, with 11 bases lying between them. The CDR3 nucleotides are TGCGCCAGCAGCCTGCAGGGAGGTGAGCAGTTCTTC. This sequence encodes CASSLQGGEQFF.